A single sample gave rise to the 24 T cell receptor beta chains below, sequenced in a study of tumor and adjacent non-tumor tissue in lung cancer. A modified ARM-PCR protocol with three rounds of nested PCR amplified TCRbeta. TCRdb processed the multiplex PCR reads anew with MiXCR; each CDR3 protein has one entry. The data contain 77,000 or so distinct CDR3 sequences, over 75% of them seen just once; the ten biggest clones take up about 12%. This sample's RNA came from whole unsorted tissue. Material for sequencing was lung tumor tissue. These receptors were taken from a woman between 50 and 59 years old with non-small cell lung cancer.

The chain uses TRBV6-5 and TRBJ2-3; 8 bases align to TRBD1. The V segment lost 9 bases and the J segment 1 base; nucleotides outside the gene matches: 3. The CDR3 spans 13 residues. CDR1 MNHEY and CDR2 SVGAGI come from the germline V gene. DNA of the CDR3: TGTGCCAGTATGGACAGGGGCACAGATACGCAGTATTTT. This gives the protein CASMDRGTDTQYF.

A note on this clonotype: Lacking the conserved final phenylalanine or tryptophan, this CDR3 likely reflects a read error. This sequence joins TRBV6-5 and TRBJ1-5; 8 bases agree with TRBD1. This CDR3 spans 14 amino acids. The germline V gene has CDR1 MNHEY and CDR2 SVGAGI. This CDR3 reads CASSTGQGNQPQHL. The CDR3 DNA is TGTGCCAGCAGTACAGGACAGGGAAATCAGCCTCAGCATCTT.

On this clonotype: One end of the junction varies from germline; a read error may be responsible. The genes are TRBV20-1 and TRBJ2-4, with D perhaps matching TRBD1 (5 bases). Germline CDR1 is DFQATT and CDR2 is SNEGSKA (reference sequence). This CDR3 spans 15 amino acids. DNA for the CDR3: TGCAGTGCTAGAGACGCCCAGGGTGGATTGGACATTCAGTATTTC. Its translation: CSARDAQGGLDIQYF.

The V and J genes are TRBV7-9 and TRBJ1-2; 9 nucleotides agree with TRBD1. The trim removed 6 bases at V and 8 bases at J, leaving 7 bases unmatched. Germline V lookup: CDR1 SEHNR, CDR2 FQNEAQ (reference sequence). This CDR3 has 13 amino acids. CDR3 nucleotide sequence: TGTGCCAGCAGTCGGGACAGGGTGGGAGGCTACACCTTC. This codes for CASSRDRVGGYTF.

Details on this clonotype: One end of the junction varies from germline; a read error may be responsible. The chain recombines TRBV5-6 with TRBJ2-3; D unresolved. Per germline, CDR1 SGHDT and CDR2 YYEEEE. The CDR3 runs 14 residues. As DNA, the CDR3 is TGTGCCTGCAGCTTGGGTACCCCCACAGATACGCTGTATTTT. Protein product: CACSLGTPTDTLYF.

This clonotype was detected many times. This chain joins TRBV11-3 and TRBJ2-5; 7 bases align to TRBD1. V lost 5 bases and J lost 3; bases outside the gene matches: 3. This CDR3 region has 13 residues. Germline V gives CDR1 SGHNT, CDR2 YENEEA. The CDR3 spells CASSPGTEETQYF. As DNA, the CDR3 is TGTGCCAGCAGCCCGGGGACAGAAGAGACCCAGTACTTC.

In the case of this clonotype: An end of the junction differs from the germline gene, which may be a read error. V is TRBV10-1 and J is TRBJ2-7, with 10 bases lining up with TRBD2. Germline V lookup: CDR1 WNHNN, CDR2 SYGVQD (reference sequence). The CDR3 extends over 14 amino acids. Here the CDR3 DNA reads TGCGTCAGCAGTCCCGGGACTAGCGTCTACGGGCAGTACTTC. It codes for CVSSPGTSVYGQYF.

Remarks on this clonotype: Because it lacks the conserved phenylalanine or tryptophan at the end, this CDR3 is likely a read error. V gene TRBV4-1 combines with J gene TRBJ2-7, with 10 positions matching TRBD2. CDR1 is MGHRA and CDR2 is YSYEKL in the germline V gene. The CDR3 consists of 16 residues. The CDR3 is CASIQEVPLAGAEQYS. DNA of the CDR3: TGCGCCAGCATCCAAGAAGTGCCCCTAGCGGGAGCCGAGCAGTACTCA.

A remark on this clonotype: One junction end disagrees with the germline gene, perhaps due to a read error. The CDR3, as DNA: TGTGCAAGCACCAAGGGGGCTAGCGGGAGCCGAGACGATGAGCAGTTCTTC. Translation: CASTKGASGSRDDEQFF. The rearrangement joins TRBV6-5 to TRBJ2-1, with 10 bases aligning to TRBD2. The CDR3 is made up of 17 amino acids. The V gene's germline CDR1 is MNHEY and CDR2 SVGAGI.

With regard to this clonotype: The junction departs from germline at one end; a sequencing error may be responsible. V usage is TRBV10-3 and J usage is TRBJ2-6, with D maybe TRBD1 (5 bases). Germline lookup yields CDR1 ENHRY and CDR2 SYGVKD. CDR3 length equals 15 residues. Here the CDR3 DNA reads TGTGCCGTCAGTGAGTCGGATTCTGGGGCCAACGTCCTGACATTC. This translates into CAVSESDSGANVLTF.

Details on this clonotype: This CDR3 fails to terminate in the conserved phenylalanine or tryptophan, so it likely reflects a read error. The CDR3 sequence is CTSSLSPGLTYEQYS. CDR3 DNA sequence: TGTACCAGCAGTTTGAGTCCGGGACTAACCTACGAGCAGTACTCC. The genes are TRBV11-1 and TRBJ2-7; the match to TRBD2 covers 7 bases. Looked up from germline, CDR1 is SGHAT and CDR2 is FQDESV (reference sequence). The CDR3 totals 15 residues.

Remarks on this clonotype: The junction and the germline gene differ at one end; a read error may be behind it. The chain recombines TRBV12-3 or TRBV12-4 with TRBJ2-6; a weak D match, TRBD1 (5 bases). This CDR3 contains 15 residues. CDR3 loop: CASSFRVSGANVPSF. In DNA form, the CDR3 reads TGTGCCAGCAGTTTTCGGGTCTCTGGGGCCAACGTCCCGTCTTTC.

On this clonotype: One junction end does not reproduce the germline sequence, and a read error may be involved. The chain joins TRBV11-2 to TRBJ2-1; D may be TRBD2 (5 bases). The CDR3 spans 15 residues. In germline, CDR1 is SGHAT, CDR2 FQNNGV. DNA of the CDR3: TGTGCCAGCAGCCCAGGACTTAACTCCTACAGTGAGCAGTTCTTC. It encodes CASSPGLNSYSEQFF.

A remark on this clonotype: An end of the junction does not agree with germline; a read error may underlie this. V gene TRBV7-8 combines with J gene TRBJ2-1, with D possibly called TRBD1 or TRBD2 (5 bases each). The CDR3 is made up of 15 amino acids. Germline V gene data show CDR1 as SGHVS and CDR2 as FQNEAQ. In DNA form, the CDR3 reads TGTGCCTGCAGCTCCCATGGGACCACCGGAAGGGAGCGGTTCTTC. Translated, it gives CACSSHGTTGRERFF.

As for this clonotype: The germline gene is not matched at one end of the junction; a read error may be the cause. The chain has TRBV10-3 and TRBJ1-1; D is uncertain. The CDR3 covers 13 residues. CDR1 is ENHRY and CDR2 is SYGVKD in the germline V gene. The CDR3 here is CAISEQGGPEACF. CDR3 bases: TGTGCCATCAGTGAGCAAGGTGGCCCTGAAGCTTGCTTT.

In regard to this clonotype: At one of its ends the junction is not consistent with the germline gene, which may arise from a read error. This chain links TRBV6-1 with TRBJ2-7; maybe TRBD1 (6 bases). CDR1 and CDR2 from the germline V gene are MNHNS and SASEGT. The CDR3 consists of 13 residues. Here the CDR3 reads CASDRQQGGERYF. Here the CDR3 DNA reads TGTGCCAGCGATAGACAACAGGGCGGCGAGCGGTACTTC.

This chain uses TRBV11-1 with TRBJ2-5; 8 bases line up with TRBD1. Germline CDR1 and CDR2: SGHAT and FQDESV (reference sequence). This CDR3 is 14 amino acids long. CDR3 sequence (DNA): TGTGTCCGTAGCCCAGGACAGGGCGTAGAGACCCAGTACTTC. Translated: CVRSPGQGVETQYF.

Turning to this clonotype: A read error may produce the germline difference seen at one junction end. The chain uses TRBV5-4 and TRBJ2-3, with 8 nucleotides matching TRBD2. The CDR3 covers 16 residues. From germline, CDR1 is SGHNT and CDR2 YYREEE (reference sequence). The CDR3 is CASSSASGSGTDTRYF. Written as DNA, the CDR3 is TGTGCCAGCAGCTCGGCAAGCGGGAGTGGCACAGATACGCGGTATTTT.

J is TRBJ2-7 and V is TRBV20-1; no clear D gene. Trimming took 0 bases from V and 8 from J, leaving 17 bases between them. The germline gives CDR1 DFQATT, CDR2 SNEGSKA (reference sequence). CDR3 length equals 14 residues. Here the CDR3 DNA reads TGCAGTGCTAGAGATTCCACAACCCATGTTCAGCAGTACTTC. This translates into CSARDSTTHVQQYF.

On this clonotype itself: A read error may account for a junction end that differs from germline. The chain couples TRBV12-3 or TRBV12-4 to TRBJ1-5, with D unclear. The CDR3 runs 14 residues. In nucleotides, the CDR3 is TGTGACAGCAGTTTAGACCTAAGCAATCAGCCCCAACATTTT. It translates to CDSSLDLSNQPQHF.

The CDR3 reads CASSPSGAIQPFF. The CDR3 DNA is TGTGCCAGCAGTCCCAGCGGGGCGATCCAGCCGTTTTTT. The chain joins TRBV28 to TRBJ2-2, with 7 nucleotides matching TRBD2. Germline values: CDR1 MDHEN, CDR2 SYDVKM. The CDR3 consists of 13 residues. V lost 5 bases, J lost 16 bases, and 13 bases stayed unmatched. The complete variable domain, with remaining parts taken from reference TRBV28 and TRBJ2-2, reads DVKVTQSSRYLVKRTGEKVFLECVQDMDHENMFWYRQDPGLGLRLIYFSYDVKMKEKGDIPEGYSVSREKKERFSLILESASTNQTSMYLCASSPSGAIQPFFGEGSRLTVL.

This clonotype came up a few times. Possible read error: a much larger clone is one base away. The chain joins TRBV6-5 to TRBJ2-1; 9 bases agree with TRBD2. Germline V gives CDR1 MNHEY, CDR2 SVGAGI. The CDR3 has 15 amino acids. This CDR3 is CVSRPSGAAYNEQFF. For the CDR3, the DNA is TGTGTCAGCAGACCTAGCGGGGCCGCTTACAATGAGCAGTTCTTC.

The chain is built from TRBV5-5 and TRBJ1-5; a possible D gene is TRBD1 (5 bases). The better agreement between TRBJ2-3 and the DNA end casts doubt on the J call. The V gene's germline CDR1 is SGHKS and CDR2 YYEKEE (reference sequence). CDR3 length: 15 residues. CDR3 region: CASSLLSGAAWPQYF. The CDR3 DNA reads as TGTGCCAGCAGCCTCCTCTCTGGGGCCGCCTGGCCCCAGTATTTT.

The chain links TRBV6-5 to TRBJ1-6, with unresolved D. Trimming pared 10 bases from V and 7 bases from J, leaving 17 bases between. The germline CDR1 and CDR2 sequences are MNHEY and SVGAGI. The CDR3 is 14 residues long. CDR3 nucleotides: TGTGCCACCAGCTACAGACGGCTGAATTCACCCCTCCACTTT. Protein product: CATSYRRLNSPLHF.